This paragraph reports one T cell receptor (beta chain). Its matching antigen is unknown. The CDR3 is 15 residues long. The V gene's germline CDR1 is SGHRS and CDR2 YFSETQ. Between the trimmed V and J ends, which lost 0 bases and 0 bases, there was a span of 7 bases. Assay used: immunoSEQ multiplex PCR; TCRdb lists only in-frame clones, some missing. The sample has some 17,000 clones; 70% to 80% are singletons. This specimen comes from a study of somatic mutations in cytotoxic T cells in rheumatoid arthritis. Study as a whole: No treatment had yet been given when patient blood (around 30 ml EDTA) was drawn, right after diagnosis. Study-level findings and limits: A largest CD8+ clone above 20% of CD8+ cells occurred in about an eighth of the roughly 65 patients. Compared with age-matched healthy controls, rheumatoid arthritis patients did not differ significantly in CD8+ T-cell clonality. A finding that went unadjusted for multiple comparisons was the slight underrepresentation of TRBV07 in rheumatoid arthritis patients.

The sequence came from an adult with rheumatoid arthritis. Material: CD8+ T cells sorted from blood. V is TRBV5-1 and J is TRBJ2-1; no firm D call. The CDR3 is CASSLVRSSYNEQFF. For the CDR3, the DNA is TGCGCCAGCAGCTTGGTTAGGAGCTCCTACAATGAGCAGTTCTTC. The entire variable domain, with the rest obtained from reference TRBV5-1 and TRBJ2-1, is as follows: KAGVTQTPRYLIKTRGQQVTLSCSPISGHRSVSWYQQTPGQGLQFLFEYFSETQRNKGNFPGRFSGRQFSNSRSEMNVSTLELGDSALYLCASSLVRSSYNEQFFGPGTRLTVL.